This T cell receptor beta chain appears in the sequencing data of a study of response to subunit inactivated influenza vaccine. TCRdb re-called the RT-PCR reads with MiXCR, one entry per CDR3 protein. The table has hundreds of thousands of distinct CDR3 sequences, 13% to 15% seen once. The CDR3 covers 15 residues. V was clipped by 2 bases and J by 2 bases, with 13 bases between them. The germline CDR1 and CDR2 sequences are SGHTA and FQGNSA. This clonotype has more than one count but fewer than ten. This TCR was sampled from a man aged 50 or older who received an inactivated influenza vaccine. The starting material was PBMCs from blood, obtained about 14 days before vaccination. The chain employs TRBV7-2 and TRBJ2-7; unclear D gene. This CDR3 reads CASSLSGYQAYEQYF. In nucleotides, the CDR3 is TGTGCCAGCAGCTTAAGTGGCTACCAAGCCTACGAGCAGTACTTC.